The present entry profiles one T cell receptor beta chain with its context. Its antigen is currently unknown. This specimen comes from a study of cytomegalovirus exposure and HLA in healthy donors. General study results and limits: As a later analysis revealed, most CMV-associated TCR beta chains appeared HLA-restricted.

The PCR was carried out with 60 Vbeta primers and 13 Jbeta primers. Sequencing was performed with immunoSEQ multiplex PCR; in TCRdb, only in-frame clones are kept and a portion is missing. Seen here are some 120,000 clones, less than 85% observed once, and the top ten hold around 2.5%. At sampling all donors were nominally healthy, likely with unrecorded immune exposures. Germline V gene lookup returns CDR1 MGHDK and CDR2 SYGVNS. Trimming removed 5 bases from V and 0 bases from J, with 9 bases in between. The CDR3 is made up of 14 amino acids. The sample taken for sequencing was PBMCs. This receptor was identified in a young man in good health and CMV-seronegative. V gene TRBV25-1 combines with J gene TRBJ2-3; TRBD2 might be the D (6 bases). CDR3: CASSWAGSTDTQYF. The CDR3 DNA sequence: TGTGCCAGCAGTTGGGCGGGGAGCACAGATACGCAGTATTTT.